This TCR beta chain was sequenced for a study of OX40 agonist ivuxolimab in advanced cancers. About the research overall: Ivuxolimab, an agonist antibody against OX40 (CD134), was given to patients.

The method was immunoSEQ multiplex PCR; TCRdb's version includes in-frame clones alone and lacks a portion of them. The table shows under 85,000 clones, with 80% to 90% occurring only once. This TCR came from an adult with an advanced solid tumor such as melanoma, head and neck, liver or kidney cancer. Sequenced here: CD4+ or CD8+ T cells sorted from blood, sampled in a trial of the OX40 agonist ivuxolimab.

In DNA form, the CDR3 reads TGTGCCTGGACTTCTGGGACAGGGACCTACGAGCAGTACTTC. The encoded protein is CAWTSGTGTYEQYF. V usage is TRBV30 and J usage is TRBJ2-7; TRBD1 matches 9 bases. Trimming at V came to 4 bases and at J to 2 bases, leaving 6 bases not matched to a gene. The CDR3 has 14 amino acids. Germline lookup yields CDR1 GTSNPN and CDR2 SVGIG (reference sequence).